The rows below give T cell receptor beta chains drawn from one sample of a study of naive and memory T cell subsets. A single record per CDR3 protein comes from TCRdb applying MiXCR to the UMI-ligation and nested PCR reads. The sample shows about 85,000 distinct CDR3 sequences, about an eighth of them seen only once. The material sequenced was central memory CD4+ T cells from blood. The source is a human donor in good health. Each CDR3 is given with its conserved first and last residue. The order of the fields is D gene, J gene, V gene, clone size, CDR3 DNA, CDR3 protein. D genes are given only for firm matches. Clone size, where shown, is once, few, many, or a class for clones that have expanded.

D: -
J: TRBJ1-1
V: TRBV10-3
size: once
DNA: TGTGCCATCAGTGGTGATCCAGGTAGTCCACACTTCTTT
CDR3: CAISGDPGSPHFF

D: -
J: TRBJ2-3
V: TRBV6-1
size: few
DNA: TGTGCCAGCAGTGGACAAAGCGGTGCAGATACGCAGTATTTT
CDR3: CASSGQSGADTQYF

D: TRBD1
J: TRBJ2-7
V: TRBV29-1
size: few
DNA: TGCAGCGTTAGACGGGACAGGGGCGACGAGCAGTACTTC
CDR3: CSVRRDRGDEQYF

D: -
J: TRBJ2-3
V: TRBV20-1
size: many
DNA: TGCAGTGCTGGATCCCCGGACAGAAATACAGATACGCAGTATTTT
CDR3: CSAGSPDRNTDTQYF

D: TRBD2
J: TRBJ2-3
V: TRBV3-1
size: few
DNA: TGTGCCAGCAGTCGTAGTCGACTAGCGGGAGTGGCAGATACGCAGTATTTT
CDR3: CASSRSRLAGVADTQYF

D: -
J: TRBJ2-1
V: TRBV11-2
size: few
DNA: TGTGCCAGCAGCTTAGAGGGGGGCGAGCAGTTCTTC
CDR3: CASSLEGGEQFF

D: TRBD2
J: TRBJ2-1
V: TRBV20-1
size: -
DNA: TGCAGTGCCACGACTAGCGGCCGTAGCAATGAGCAGTTCTTC
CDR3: CSATTSGRSNEQFF

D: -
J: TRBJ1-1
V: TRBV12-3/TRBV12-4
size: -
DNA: TGTGCCAGCAGGATGTCAGTCGAAGCTTTCTTT
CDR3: CASRMSVEAFF

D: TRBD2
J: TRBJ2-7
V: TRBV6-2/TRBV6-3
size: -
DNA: TGTGCCAGCAGTCAGCGGGAGATTTCCTACGAGCAGTACTTC
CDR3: CASSQREISYEQYF

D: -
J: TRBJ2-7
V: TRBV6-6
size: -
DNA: TGTGCCAGCAGTTACAATAACGAGCAGTACTTC
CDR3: CASSYNNEQYF

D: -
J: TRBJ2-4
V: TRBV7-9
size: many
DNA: TGTGCCAGCAGCCCTCCGTACAGGGTAGCCAAAAACATTCAGTACTTC
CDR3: CASSPPYRVAKNIQYF

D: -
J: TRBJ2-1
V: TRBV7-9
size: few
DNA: TGTGCCAGCAGCCTGACCGGGATTAACTACAATGAGCAGTTCTTC
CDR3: CASSLTGINYNEQFF

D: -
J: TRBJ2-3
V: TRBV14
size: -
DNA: TGTGCCAGCAGCCAAGATCCTGACTCTGCAGATACGCAGTATTTT
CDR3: CASSQDPDSADTQYF

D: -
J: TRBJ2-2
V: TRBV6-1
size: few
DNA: TGTGCCAGCTTCGGACAGAACACCGGGGAGCTGTTTTTT
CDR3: CASFGQNTGELFF

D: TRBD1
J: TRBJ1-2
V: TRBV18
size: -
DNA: TGTGCCAGCTCCGCGGACAGGGGGCGAGGAGGCTACACCTTC
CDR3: CASSADRGRGGYTF